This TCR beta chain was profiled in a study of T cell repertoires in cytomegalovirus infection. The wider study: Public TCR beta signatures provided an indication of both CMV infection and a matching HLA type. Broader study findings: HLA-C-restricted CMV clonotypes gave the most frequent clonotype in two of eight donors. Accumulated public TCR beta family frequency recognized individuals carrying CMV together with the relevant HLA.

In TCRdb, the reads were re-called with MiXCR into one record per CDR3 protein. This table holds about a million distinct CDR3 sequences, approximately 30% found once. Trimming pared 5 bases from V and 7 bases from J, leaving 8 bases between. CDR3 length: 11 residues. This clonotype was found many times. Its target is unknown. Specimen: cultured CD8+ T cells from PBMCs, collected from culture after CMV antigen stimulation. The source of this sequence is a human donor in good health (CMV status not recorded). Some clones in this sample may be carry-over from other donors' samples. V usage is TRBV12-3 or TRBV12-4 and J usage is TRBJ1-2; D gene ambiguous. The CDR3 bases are TGTGCCAGCAGTCGTGGGCCTGGCTACACCTTC. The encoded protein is CASSRGPGYTF.